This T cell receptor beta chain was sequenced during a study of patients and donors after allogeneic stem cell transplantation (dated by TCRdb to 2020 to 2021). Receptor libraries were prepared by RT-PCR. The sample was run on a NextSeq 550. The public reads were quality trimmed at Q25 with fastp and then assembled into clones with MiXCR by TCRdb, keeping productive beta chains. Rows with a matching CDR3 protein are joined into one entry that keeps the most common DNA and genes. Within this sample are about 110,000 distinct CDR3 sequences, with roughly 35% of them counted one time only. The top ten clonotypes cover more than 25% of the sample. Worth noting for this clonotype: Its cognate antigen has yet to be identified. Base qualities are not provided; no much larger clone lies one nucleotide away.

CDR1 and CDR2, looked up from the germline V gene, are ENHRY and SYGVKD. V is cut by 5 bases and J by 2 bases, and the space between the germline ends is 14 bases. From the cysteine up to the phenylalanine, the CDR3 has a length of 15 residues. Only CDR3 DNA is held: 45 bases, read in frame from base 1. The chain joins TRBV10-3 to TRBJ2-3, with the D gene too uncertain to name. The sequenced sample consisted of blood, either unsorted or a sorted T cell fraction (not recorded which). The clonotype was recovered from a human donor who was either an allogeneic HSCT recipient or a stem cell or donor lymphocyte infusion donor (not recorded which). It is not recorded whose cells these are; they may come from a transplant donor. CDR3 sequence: CAISSGRAATDTQYF. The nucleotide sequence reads TGTGCCATCAGTTCCGGACGGGCTGCCACAGATACGCAGTATTTT.